What follows are 9 T cell receptor beta chains derived from one specimen sequenced in a study of cytomegalovirus exposure and HLA in healthy donors. 13 Jbeta primers and 60 Vbeta primers were used for the PCR. Produced via immunoSEQ multiplex PCR; TCRdb's table is partial and in-frame only. The table has over 40,000 clones, roughly 87% seen once. The sequencing input was PBMCs. All receptors come from a woman in her thirties or forties in good health and CMV-seropositive.

CDR3 sequence reads: CAIRLTGDNEQFF. For the CDR3, the DNA is TGTGCCATCAGGCTTACAGGGGACAATGAGCAGTTCTTC. This chain joins TRBV10-3 and TRBJ2-1; 7 bases are a match to TRBD1. J lost 5 bases, V lost 6 bases, and 4 bases had no gene match. The CDR3 has 13 amino acids. Germline CDR1 and CDR2: ENHRY and SYGVKD.

The chain carries TRBV2 and TRBJ2-7, with D unclear. Trimming shortened V by 6 bases and J by 3 bases, and 6 bases separated the two germline ends. The germline gives CDR1 SNHLY, CDR2 FYNNEI. The CDR3 is made up of 11 amino acids. The CDR3, as DNA: TGTGCCAGCAGACTTAACTACGAGCAGTACTTC. Translated: CASRLNYEQYF. Based on the CDR3 plus reference TRBV2 and TRBJ2-7, the full variable domain is EPEVTQTPSHQVTQMGQEVILRCVPISNHLYFYWYRQILGQKVEFLVSFYNNEISEKSEIFDDQFSVERPDGSNFTLKIRSTKLEDSAMYFCASRLNYEQYFGPGTRLTVT.

This chain joins TRBV6-6 and TRBJ2-5, with 7 bases identical to TRBD1. CDR3 length: 15 amino acids. Germline-derived CDR1 and CDR2 are MNHNY and SVGAGI (reference sequence). V lost 2 bases and J lost 4; bases outside the gene matches: 7. CDR3 region: CASSYHRGPPETQYF. The CDR3 DNA sequence: TGTGCCAGCAGTTACCACAGGGGTCCTCCAGAGACCCAGTACTTC.

This chain uses TRBV6-5 with TRBJ1-1, with TRBD1 identical over 7 bases. CDR3 length: 15 amino acids. Germline assignment: CDR1 MNHEY and CDR2 SVGAGI. V dropped 0 bases and J dropped 1; count of bases not matched to a gene: 2. The CDR3 DNA reads as TGTGCCAGCAGTTACTCGGGACAGTCGAACACTGAAGCTTTCTTT. Its translation: CASSYSGQSNTEAFF.

This clone was found once. The genes are TRBV2 and TRBJ1-5, with 8 nucleotides matching TRBD1. V was clipped by 0 bases and J by 7 bases; unmatched bases: 5. Germline V gene data show CDR1 as SNHLY and CDR2 as FYNNEI. This CDR3 is built from 15 residues. CDR3 residues: CASSEAAGGGQPQHF. DNA of the CDR3: TGTGCCAGCAGTGAAGCGGCAGGGGGCGGGCAGCCCCAGCATTTT.

CDR3 amino acids: CASRDRGGSQPQHF. CDR3 DNA sequence: TGTGCCAGCAGAGACAGGGGAGGGAGTCAGCCCCAGCATTTT. This rearrangement joins TRBV27 to TRBJ1-5; TRBD1 agrees at 8 bases. This CDR3 is 14 amino acids long. V lost 6 bases and J lost 6; bases outside the gene matches: 7. Per germline, CDR1 MNHEY and CDR2 SMNVEV (reference sequence).

V gene TRBV7-9 combines with J gene TRBJ1-1, with D hard to call. Trimming left V 2 bases short and J 0 bases short, with 13 bases between. There are 16 residues in the CDR3. Germline CDR1 SEHNR, CDR2 FQNEAQ (reference sequence). The CDR3 coding sequence is TGTGCCAGCAGCTTAACATCGGGGAGCTTGAACACTGAAGCTTTCTTT. It codes for CASSLTSGSLNTEAFF.

J is TRBJ2-3 and V is TRBV7-3, with a weak D call TRBD2 (5 bases). This CDR3 has 15 amino acids. Germline V CDR1 and CDR2: SGHTA, FQGTGA. Trimming removed 5 bases from V and 2 bases from J, with 14 bases in between. The CDR3 loop is CASSLRSGTTDTQYF. The CDR3 DNA follows: TGTGCCAGCAGCCTGCGAAGCGGAACCACAGATACGCAGTATTTT.

Only a few counts were recorded for this clone. The rearrangement uses TRBV14 and TRBJ1-6, with a weak D call TRBD1 (5 bases). Deletions cut 1 base from V and 9 bases from J, with 13 bases between. The CDR3 runs to 15 residues. Germline lookup yields CDR1 SGHDN and CDR2 FVKESK. CDR3 sequence: CASSQVGGFSSPLHF. The CDR3 DNA is TGTGCCAGCAGCCAAGTGGGGGGATTCAGTTCACCCCTCCACTTT.